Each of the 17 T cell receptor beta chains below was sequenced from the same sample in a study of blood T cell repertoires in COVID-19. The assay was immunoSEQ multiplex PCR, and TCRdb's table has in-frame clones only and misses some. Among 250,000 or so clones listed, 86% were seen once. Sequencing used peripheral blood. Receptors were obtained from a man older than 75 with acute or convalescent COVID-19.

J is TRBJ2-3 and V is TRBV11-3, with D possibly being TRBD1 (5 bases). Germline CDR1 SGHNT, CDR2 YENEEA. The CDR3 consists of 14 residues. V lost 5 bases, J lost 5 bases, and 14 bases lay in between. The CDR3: CASSLQGSGDTQYF. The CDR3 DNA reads TGTGCCAGCAGCCTCCAGGGTTCGGGAGATACGCAGTATTTT.

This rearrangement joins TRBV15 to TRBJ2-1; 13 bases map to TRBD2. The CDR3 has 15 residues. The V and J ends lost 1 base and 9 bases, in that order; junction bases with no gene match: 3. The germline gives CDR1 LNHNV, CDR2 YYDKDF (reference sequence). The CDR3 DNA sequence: TGTGCCACCAGCAGAGGAGGGACTAGCGGGGTTGAGCAGTTCTTC. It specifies CATSRGGTSGVEQFF.

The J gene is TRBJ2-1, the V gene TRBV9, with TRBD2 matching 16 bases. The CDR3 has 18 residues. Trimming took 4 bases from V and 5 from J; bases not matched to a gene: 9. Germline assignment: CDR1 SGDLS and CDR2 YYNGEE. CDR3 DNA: TGTGCCAGCAGCCCACGGGGACTAGCGGGAGGGTTACACAATGAGCAGTTCTTC. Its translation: CASSPRGLAGGLHNEQFF.

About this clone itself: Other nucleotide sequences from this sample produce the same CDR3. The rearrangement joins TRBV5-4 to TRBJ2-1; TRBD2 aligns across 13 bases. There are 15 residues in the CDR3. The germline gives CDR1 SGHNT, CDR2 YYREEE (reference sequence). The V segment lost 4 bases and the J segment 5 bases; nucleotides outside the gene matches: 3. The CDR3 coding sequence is TGTGCCAGCAGCCCTGGGACTAGCGGGAACAATGAGCAGTTCTTC. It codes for CASSPGTSGNNEQFF.

DNA for the CDR3: TGTGCCAGCAGCCCCGGAGGCCCCTACAATGAGCAGTTCTTC. Amino acids: CASSPGGPYNEQFF. V usage is TRBV5-4 and J usage is TRBJ2-1; D may be TRBD2 (5 bases). From germline, CDR1 is SGHNT and CDR2 YYREEE (reference sequence). This CDR3 is built from 14 residues. Trimming removed 4 bases from V and 2 bases from J, with 10 bases in between.

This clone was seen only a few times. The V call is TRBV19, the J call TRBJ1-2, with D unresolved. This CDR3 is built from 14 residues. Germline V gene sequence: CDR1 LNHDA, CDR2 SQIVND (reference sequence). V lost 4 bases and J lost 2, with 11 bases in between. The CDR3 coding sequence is TGTGCCAGTAGTACCAGGACGGGAAACTATGGCTACACCTTC. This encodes CASSTRTGNYGYTF.

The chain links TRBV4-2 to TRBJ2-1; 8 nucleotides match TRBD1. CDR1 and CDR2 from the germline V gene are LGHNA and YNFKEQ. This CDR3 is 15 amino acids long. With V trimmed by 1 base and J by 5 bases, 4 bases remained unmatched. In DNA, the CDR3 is TGTGCCAGCAGCCAAGGGTTGACAGGGGACAATGAGCAGTTCTTC. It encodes CASSQGLTGDNEQFF.

The CDR3 sequence: CASTTGGAGNSGANVLTF. Here the CDR3 DNA reads TGTGCCAGTACCACAGGGGGCGCGGGAAACTCTGGGGCCAACGTCCTGACTTTC. The V call is TRBV3-1 (or the pseudogene TRBV3-2), the J call TRBJ2-6, with 9 bases that match TRBD1. J lost 0 bases, V lost 9 bases, and 12 bases had no gene match. This CDR3 spans 18 amino acids. The germline V gene encodes CDR1 LGHDT and CDR2 YNNKEL (reference sequence).

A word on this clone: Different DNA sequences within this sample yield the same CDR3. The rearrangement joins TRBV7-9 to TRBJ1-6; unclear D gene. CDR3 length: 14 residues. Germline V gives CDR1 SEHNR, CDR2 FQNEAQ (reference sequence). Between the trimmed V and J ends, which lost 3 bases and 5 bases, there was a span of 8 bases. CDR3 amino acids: CASSLGQDNSPLHF. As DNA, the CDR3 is TGTGCCAGCAGCTTGGGTCAGGATAATTCACCCCTCCACTTT.

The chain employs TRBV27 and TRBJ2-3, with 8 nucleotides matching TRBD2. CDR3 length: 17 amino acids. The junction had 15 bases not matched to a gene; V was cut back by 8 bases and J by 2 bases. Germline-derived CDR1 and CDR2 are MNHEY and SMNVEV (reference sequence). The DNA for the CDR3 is TGTGCCAGCTCCAGGGAGTCGCTAGCGGGTTTCACAGATACGCAGTATTTT. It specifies CASSRESLAGFTDTQYF.

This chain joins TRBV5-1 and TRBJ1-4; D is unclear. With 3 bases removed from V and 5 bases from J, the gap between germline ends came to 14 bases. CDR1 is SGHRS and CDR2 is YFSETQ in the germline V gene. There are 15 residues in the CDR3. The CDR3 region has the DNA TGCGCCAGCAGCTCTACGATACCCGGGAATGAAAAACTGTTTTTT. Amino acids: CASSSTIPGNEKLFF.

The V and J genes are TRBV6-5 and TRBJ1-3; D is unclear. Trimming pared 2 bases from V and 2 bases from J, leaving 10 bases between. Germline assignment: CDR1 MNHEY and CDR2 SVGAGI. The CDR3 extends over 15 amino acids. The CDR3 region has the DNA TGTGCCAGCAGTTACCTACTGAAAGCTGGAAACACCATATATTTT. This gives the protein CASSYLLKAGNTIYF.

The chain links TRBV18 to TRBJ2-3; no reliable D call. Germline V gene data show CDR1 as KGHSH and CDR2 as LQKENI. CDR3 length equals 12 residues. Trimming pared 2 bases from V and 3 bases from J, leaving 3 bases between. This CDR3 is CASSPTTDTQYF. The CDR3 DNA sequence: TGTGCCAGCTCACCAACTACAGATACGCAGTATTTT.

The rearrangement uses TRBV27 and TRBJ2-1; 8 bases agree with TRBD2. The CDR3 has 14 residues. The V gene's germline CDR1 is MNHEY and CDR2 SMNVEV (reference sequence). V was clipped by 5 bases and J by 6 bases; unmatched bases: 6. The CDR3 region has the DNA TGTGCCAGCAGTCTCGGCGGGGGGACCAATGAGCAGTTCTTC. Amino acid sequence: CASSLGGGTNEQFF.

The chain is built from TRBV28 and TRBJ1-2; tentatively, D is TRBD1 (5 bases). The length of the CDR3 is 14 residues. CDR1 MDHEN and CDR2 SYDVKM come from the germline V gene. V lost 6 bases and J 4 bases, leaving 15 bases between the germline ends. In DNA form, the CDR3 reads TGTGCCAGCAGATTCACCCGGCAGGGCTATGGCTACACCTTC. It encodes CASRFTRQGYGYTF.

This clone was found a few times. The CDR3 loop is CASSQHRVYGYTF. The CDR3 DNA follows: TGTGCCAGCAGCCAACACAGGGTCTATGGCTACACCTTC. The chain joins TRBV16 to TRBJ1-2, with D perhaps TRBD1 (6 bases). The CDR3 extends over 13 amino acids. The germline V gene has CDR1 KGHSY and CDR2 FQNENV. The V end lost 2 bases, the J end lost 4 bases, and 8 bases lay between the germline ends.

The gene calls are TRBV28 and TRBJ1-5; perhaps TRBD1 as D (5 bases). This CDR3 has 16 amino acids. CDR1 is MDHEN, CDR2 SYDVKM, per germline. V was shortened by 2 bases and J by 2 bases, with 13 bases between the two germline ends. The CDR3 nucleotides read TGTGCCAGCAGTTTAGAAGGGGCGCGAGGCAATCAGCCCCAGCATTTT. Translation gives CASSLEGARGNQPQHF.